This TCR beta chain was captured in a study of molecular identifiers for immune sequencing clone quantification. Overall study context: RNA from approximately 20,000 or 98,000 naive CD8 cells was split five ways in replicates, with four sequenced. Broader study findings: For highly expanded clones, sizes could be underestimated when identical TCR molecules share a barcode.

CD8+CD4-CCR7+CD45RA+ sorting gave the naive CD8 T cells. This CDR3 has 16 amino acids. Trimming cost V 4 bases and J 0 bases, with 16 bases left between them. Germline V gene sequence: CDR1 SGDLS, CDR2 YYNGEE. For bulk TCR libraries, previously described methods and listed TCR primers were used. One entry per CDR3 protein results from TCRdb running MiXCR on the PCR reads. The table includes 85,000 to 95,000 distinct CDR3 sequences, roughly 19% detected once. This clonotype was counted between two and nine times. Antigen specificity is unknown. A much larger clonotype is one base distant, so this may be a read error.

The specimen sequenced was naive CD8+ T cells from blood, with Jurkat cell RNA spiked in. Noted subset: FACS-sorted CD8+CD4-CCR7+CD45RA+ naive T cells. The TCR was taken from a human donor in good health. Some libraries in this study had Jurkat cell RNA spiked in. The chain has TRBV9 and TRBJ2-5; TRBD2 is a possible D gene (6 bases). The CDR3 protein is CASSPRVADHQETQYF. In DNA, the CDR3 is TGTGCCAGCAGCCCCCGTGTAGCGGACCACCAAGAGACCCAGTACTTC.